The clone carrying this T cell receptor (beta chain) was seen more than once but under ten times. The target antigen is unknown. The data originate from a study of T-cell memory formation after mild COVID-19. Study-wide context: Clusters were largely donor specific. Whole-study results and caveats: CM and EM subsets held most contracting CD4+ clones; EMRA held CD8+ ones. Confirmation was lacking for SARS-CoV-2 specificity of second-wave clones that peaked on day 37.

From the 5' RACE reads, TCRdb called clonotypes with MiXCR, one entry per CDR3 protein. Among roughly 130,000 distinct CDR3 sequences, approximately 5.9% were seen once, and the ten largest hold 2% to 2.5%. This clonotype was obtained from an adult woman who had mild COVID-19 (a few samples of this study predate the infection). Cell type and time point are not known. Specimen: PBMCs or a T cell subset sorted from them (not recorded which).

This chain's CDR3 is CASSQGGAGVPDYNEQFF. DNA for the CDR3: TGTGCCAGCAGCCAGGGGGGGGCAGGGGTCCCAGATTACAATGAGCAGTTCTTC. The chain links TRBV4-2 to TRBJ2-1; weak D call: TRBD2 (7 bases). Per the germline V gene, CDR1 is LGHNA and CDR2 is YNFKEQ. The germline V and J ends were trimmed by 3 bases and 4 bases, with 22 bases remaining between them. The CDR3 runs to 18 residues.